Listed below are T cell receptor beta chains from one sample, sequenced in a study of T cell repertoires in cytomegalovirus infection. In TCRdb, the reads were re-called with MiXCR into one record per CDR3 protein. The sample has 310,000 or so distinct CDR3 sequences; roughly 26% are singletons. Sequencing was performed on PBMCs. Every receptor here comes from a human donor in good health (CMV status not recorded). Some clones in this sample may be carry-over from other donors' samples. Each CDR3 is given with its conserved first and last residue. A D gene is named only where the DNA matches it firmly. For some rows the clone size is stated as once, few or many, or as a class when expanded; others skip it.

clone_size: -; d_call: -; v_call: TRBV5-1; j_call: TRBJ1-4; cdr3_aa: CASTFGDFNEKLFF; cdr3_nt: TGCGCCAGCACTTTTGGAGATTTTAATGAAAAACTGTTTTTT
clone_size: -; d_call: -; v_call: TRBV5-1; j_call: TRBJ1-2; cdr3_aa: CASSLESSPVDYTF; cdr3_nt: TGCGCCAGCAGCTTGGAGTCATCCCCGGTGGACTACACCTTC
clone_size: many; d_call: -; v_call: TRBV7-2; j_call: TRBJ1-2; cdr3_aa: CASSPQEGDYYGYTF; cdr3_nt: TGTGCCAGCAGCCCACAGGAAGGGGACTACTATGGCTACACCTTC
clone_size: -; d_call: -; v_call: TRBV5-6; j_call: TRBJ2-5; cdr3_aa: CASSLGGASGPPETQYF; cdr3_nt: TGTGCCAGCAGCTTGGGGGGGGCTAGCGGACCCCCTGAGACCCAGTACTTC
clone_size: -; d_call: -; v_call: TRBV5-1; j_call: TRBJ1-2; cdr3_aa: CASSLLTQDYGYTF; cdr3_nt: TGCGCCAGCAGCTTGTTAACGCAGGACTATGGCTACACCTTC
clone_size: -; d_call: -; v_call: TRBV5-1; j_call: TRBJ2-2; cdr3_aa: CASSLGRLVITAGELFF; cdr3_nt: TGCGCCAGCAGCTTGGGACGACTAGTAATCACTGCCGGGGAGCTGTTTTTT
clone_size: -; d_call: TRBD1; v_call: TRBV6-2/TRBV6-3; j_call: TRBJ1-1; cdr3_aa: CASSLNAGGFGTEAFF; cdr3_nt: TGTGCCAGCAGCTTGAATGCAGGGGGCTTTGGGACTGAAGCTTTCTTT
clone_size: many; d_call: TRBD1; v_call: TRBV28; j_call: TRBJ1-5; cdr3_aa: CASSWGTGVNQPQHF; cdr3_nt: TGTGCCAGCAGCTGGGGGACAGGGGTCAATCAGCCCCAGCATTTT
clone_size: many; d_call: -; v_call: TRBV2; j_call: TRBJ1-5; cdr3_aa: CASSENGNNQPQHF; cdr3_nt: TGTGCCAGCAGTGAAAACGGGAACAATCAGCCCCAGCATTTT
clone_size: -; d_call: -; v_call: TRBV7-6; j_call: TRBJ2-2; cdr3_aa: CASSAVGGERTGELFF; cdr3_nt: TGTGCCAGCAGCGCCGTTGGCGGCGAACGGACCGGGGAGCTGTTTTTT
clone_size: -; d_call: -; v_call: TRBV28; j_call: TRBJ1-5; cdr3_aa: CASTVEGSNQPQHF; cdr3_nt: TGTGCCAGCACCGTGGAGGGTTCCAATCAGCCCCAGCATTTT
clone_size: -; d_call: -; v_call: TRBV11-2; j_call: TRBJ2-7; cdr3_aa: CASSPLSYEQYF; cdr3_nt: TGTGCCAGCAGCCCTTTGTCCTACGAGCAGTACTTC
clone_size: few; d_call: TRBD1; v_call: TRBV2; j_call: TRBJ1-4; cdr3_aa: CASDLTGSVEKLFF; cdr3_nt: TGTGCCAGCGACTTGACAGGGAGTGTAGAAAAACTGTTTTTT
clone_size: many; d_call: TRBD1; v_call: TRBV7-2; j_call: TRBJ2-7; cdr3_aa: CASRITGGAEQYF; cdr3_nt: TGTGCCAGCAGAATAACAGGGGGTGCCGAGCAGTACTTC
clone_size: -; d_call: TRBD2; v_call: TRBV28; j_call: TRBJ2-5; cdr3_aa: CASSLGLAVQETQYF; cdr3_nt: TGTGCCAGCAGTTTGGGACTAGCGGTACAAGAGACCCAGTACTTC
clone_size: few; d_call: -; v_call: TRBV20-1; j_call: TRBJ2-1; cdr3_aa: CSARDQRTPNNEQFF; cdr3_nt: TGCAGTGCTAGAGATCAAAGGACACCGAACAATGAGCAGTTCTTC
clone_size: many; d_call: -; v_call: TRBV11-2; j_call: TRBJ1-1; cdr3_aa: CASSLQSNWGTEAFF; cdr3_nt: TGTGCCAGCAGCCTTCAGTCGAACTGGGGCACTGAAGCTTTCTTT
clone_size: -; d_call: TRBD2; v_call: TRBV28; j_call: TRBJ2-7; cdr3_aa: CASSLWTSGYEQYF; cdr3_nt: TGTGCCAGCAGTTTATGGACTAGCGGCTACGAGCAGTACTTC
clone_size: many; d_call: -; v_call: TRBV2; j_call: TRBJ1-3; cdr3_aa: CASSPEGTGNTIYF; cdr3_nt: TGTGCCAGCAGCCCCGAGGGGACTGGAAACACCATATATTTT
clone_size: many; d_call: TRBD1; v_call: TRBV7-6; j_call: TRBJ2-2; cdr3_aa: CASSLAEPRPGTGHRSRTGELFF; cdr3_nt: TGTGCCAGCAGCTTAGCCGAACCTCGGCCCGGGACAGGACACAGGAGCCGCACCGGGGAGCTGTTTTTT
clone_size: -; d_call: -; v_call: TRBV7-6; j_call: TRBJ2-3; cdr3_aa: CASSPPPSTDTQYF; cdr3_nt: TGTGCCAGCAGCCCACCGCCCAGCACAGATACGCAGTATTTT
clone_size: many; d_call: -; v_call: TRBV7-9; j_call: TRBJ2-1; cdr3_aa: CASSFFLSAGGDEQFF; cdr3_nt: TGTGCCAGCAGCTTTTTCCTTTCGGCGGGCGGGGATGAGCAGTTCTTC
clone_size: -; d_call: -; v_call: TRBV28; j_call: TRBJ2-1; cdr3_aa: CASSFNPVAAPYVF; cdr3_nt: TGTGCCAGCAGTTTTAATCCTGTGGCGGCACCGTATGTCTTC
clone_size: -; d_call: TRBD2; v_call: TRBV28; j_call: TRBJ2-7; cdr3_aa: CASSLWGLASYEQYF; cdr3_nt: TGTGCCAGCAGTTTATGGGGACTAGCATCCTACGAGCAGTACTTC
clone_size: many; d_call: -; v_call: TRBV7-2; j_call: TRBJ1-5; cdr3_aa: CASSRPRVGLSNQPQHF; cdr3_nt: TGTGCCAGCAGCCGCCCAAGGGTGGGGCTGAGCAATCAGCCCCAGCATTTT
clone_size: many; d_call: -; v_call: TRBV7-2; j_call: TRBJ1-1; cdr3_aa: CASSLVSPTEAFF; cdr3_nt: TGTGCCAGCAGCTTAGTCAGTCCCACTGAAGCTTTCTTT
clone_size: -; d_call: -; v_call: TRBV20-1; j_call: TRBJ2-7; cdr3_aa: CSALDSREYSYEQYF; cdr3_nt: TGCAGTGCTCTAGATTCGCGGGAATACTCCTACGAGCAGTACTTC
clone_size: many; d_call: -; v_call: TRBV7-2; j_call: TRBJ2-7; cdr3_aa: CASSEDSFSYEQYF; cdr3_nt: TGTGCCAGCAGCGAGGACAGTTTCTCCTACGAGCAGTACTTC
clone_size: many; d_call: -; v_call: TRBV7-2; j_call: TRBJ2-2; cdr3_aa: CASTPWGEYTGELFF; cdr3_nt: TGTGCCAGCACCCCTTGGGGGGAATACACCGGGGAGCTGTTTTTT
clone_size: -; d_call: -; v_call: TRBV29-1; j_call: TRBJ1-3; cdr3_aa: CSVAQGAAGNTIYF; cdr3_nt: TGCAGCGTCGCACAGGGAGCCGCTGGAAACACCATATATTTT
clone_size: many; d_call: TRBD1; v_call: TRBV7-2; j_call: TRBJ2-5; cdr3_aa: CASSSRATGQWMETQYF; cdr3_nt: TGTGCCAGCAGCTCACGGGCCACGGGACAGTGGATGGAGACCCAGTACTTC
clone_size: many; d_call: TRBD1; v_call: TRBV7-2; j_call: TRBJ2-5; cdr3_aa: CASSGGQGYAVETQYF; cdr3_nt: TGTGCCAGCAGCGGGGGACAGGGCTATGCGGTTGAGACCCAGTACTTC
clone_size: once; d_call: TRBD1; v_call: TRBV15; j_call: TRBJ1-6; cdr3_aa: CATSGETGQNSPLHF; cdr3_nt: TGTGCCACCAGCGGGGAGACAGGGCAAAATTCACCCCTCCACTTT
clone_size: few; d_call: -; v_call: TRBV6-2/TRBV6-3; j_call: TRBJ2-7; cdr3_aa: CASVLAAGSYEQYF; cdr3_nt: TGTGCCAGCGTATTGGCGGCAGGATCCTACGAGCAGTACTTC
clone_size: -; d_call: -; v_call: TRBV28; j_call: TRBJ2-7; cdr3_aa: CASQRSSYEQYF; cdr3_nt: TGTGCCAGCCAGCGGAGCTCCTACGAGCAGTACTTC
clone_size: -; d_call: TRBD2; v_call: TRBV5-1; j_call: TRBJ2-1; cdr3_aa: CASSFRASGTPDNEQFF; cdr3_nt: TGCGCCAGCAGCTTTAGGGCTAGCGGAACGCCAGACAATGAGCAGTTCTTC
clone_size: few; d_call: -; v_call: TRBV28; j_call: TRBJ2-6; cdr3_aa: CASSLGTAGSSGANVLTF; cdr3_nt: TGTGCCAGCAGTTTAGGGACGGCAGGCAGCTCTGGGGCCAACGTCCTGACTTTC
clone_size: few; d_call: TRBD1; v_call: TRBV19; j_call: TRBJ2-7; cdr3_aa: CASSPRTGESGEQYF; cdr3_nt: TGTGCCAGTAGTCCTAGGACAGGGGAGAGTGGGGAGCAGTACTTC
clone_size: -; d_call: -; v_call: TRBV28; j_call: TRBJ1-1; cdr3_aa: CASRMPGSNTEAFF; cdr3_nt: TGTGCCAGCAGGATGCCAGGGAGCAACACTGAAGCTTTCTTT
clone_size: -; d_call: -; v_call: TRBV7-2; j_call: TRBJ1-2; cdr3_aa: CASSPPQVSGYTF; cdr3_nt: TGTGCCAGCAGCCCACCGCAAGTGTCTGGCTACACCTTC
clone_size: many; d_call: -; v_call: TRBV7-2; j_call: TRBJ2-2; cdr3_aa: CASSLAERSAGELFF; cdr3_nt: TGTGCCAGCAGCTTAGCCGAGAGAAGCGCCGGGGAGCTGTTTTTT
clone_size: -; d_call: -; v_call: TRBV4-1; j_call: TRBJ2-5; cdr3_aa: CASSLRGAGVSQETQYF; cdr3_nt: TGCGCCAGCAGCCTCCGGGGGGCGGGGGTCTCGCAAGAGACCCAGTACTTC